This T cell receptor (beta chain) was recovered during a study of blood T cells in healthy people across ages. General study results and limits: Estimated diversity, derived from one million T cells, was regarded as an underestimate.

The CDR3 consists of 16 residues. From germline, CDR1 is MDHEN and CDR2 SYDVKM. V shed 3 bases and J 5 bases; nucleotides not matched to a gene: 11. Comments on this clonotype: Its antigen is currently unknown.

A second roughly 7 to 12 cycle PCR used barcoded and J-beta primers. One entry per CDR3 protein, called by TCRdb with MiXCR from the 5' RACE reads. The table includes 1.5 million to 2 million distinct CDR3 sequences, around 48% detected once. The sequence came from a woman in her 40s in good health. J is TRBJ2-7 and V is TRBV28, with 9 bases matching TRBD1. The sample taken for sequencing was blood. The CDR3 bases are TGTGCCAGCAGTTTCCCCACTCGGACAGGGGACAACGAGCAGTACTTC. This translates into CASSFPTRTGDNEQYF.